Presented here are 10 T cell receptor beta chains from one specimen sequenced in a study of blood T cell repertoires in COVID-19. Profiling relied on immunoSEQ multiplex PCR, and the TCRdb table lists in-frame clones only, not all of them. The data hold about 110,000 clones, with about 70% observed a single time. Sequencing was done on a sample of peripheral blood. The receptors here all came from a human donor with acute or convalescent COVID-19. The donor label of this sample is uncertain.

This clone was found many times. The chain couples TRBV25-1 to TRBJ2-1; no clear D gene. This CDR3 contains 16 residues. V was pared by 4 bases and J by 4 bases, with 17 bases between. The germline gives CDR1 MGHDK, CDR2 SYGVNS. The CDR3 reads CASSGAGSFLYNEQFF. CDR3 coding DNA: TGTGCCAGCAGTGGAGCAGGTTCCTTCCTTTACAATGAGCAGTTCTTC.

The table lists this clone with a few counts. CDR3 nucleotide sequence: TGTGCCAGCGCAGTATCTGGTTGGAACACTGAAGCTTTCTTT. Protein: CASAVSGWNTEAFF. The chain has TRBV27 and TRBJ1-1; D is uncertain. Germline V gene sequence: CDR1 MNHEY, CDR2 SMNVEV (reference sequence). The ends were cut back, 8 bases at V and 1 base at J, with 14 bases in the middle. The CDR3 extends over 14 amino acids.

About this clone itself: One end of the junction varies from germline; a read error may be responsible. CDR3 in DNA: TGTGCCAGCGGCTTTAGCCGGGGTACGAGTAGAAAGACCCAGTACTTC. It yields the protein CASGFSRGTSRKTQYF. The V call is TRBV11-2, the J call TRBJ2-5; the D gene is possibly TRBD2 (5 bases). Germline CDR1 and CDR2: SGHAT and FQNNGV. This CDR3 is 16 amino acids long. Full variable domain (remainder filled in from reference TRBV11-2 and TRBJ2-5): EAGVAQSPRYKIIEKRQSVAFWCNPISGHATLYWYQQILGQGPKLLIQFQNNGVVDDSQLPKDRFSAERLKGVDSTLKIQPAKLEDSAVYLCASGFSRGTSRKTQYFGPGTRLLVL.

The chain couples TRBV5-1 to TRBJ2-1; D is perhaps TRBD1 (6 bases). The CDR3 spans 12 residues. The V end lost 4 bases, the J end lost 7 bases, and 9 bases lay between the germline ends. Germline loops: CDR1 SGHRS, CDR2 YFSETQ. The CDR3 protein is CASSTQGNEQFF. The CDR3 nucleotides read TGCGCCAGCAGCACACAGGGTAATGAGCAGTTCTTC.

The chain combines TRBV6-5 with TRBJ2-5, with TRBD2 matching over 7 bases. Trimming removed 5 bases from V and 4 bases from J; junction bases left unmatched: 4. The CDR3 length is 13 residues. The V gene's germline CDR1 is MNHEY and CDR2 SVGAGI. CDR3 nucleotide sequence: TGTGCCAGCAGTAACGTAGCGGGAGAGACCCAGTACTTC. It yields the protein CASSNVAGETQYF.

This chain connects TRBV28 to TRBJ1-5; 8 bases line up with TRBD1. This CDR3 has 15 residues. The V gene's germline CDR1 is MDHEN and CDR2 SYDVKM. V dropped 3 bases and J dropped 7; count of bases not matched to a gene: 8. CDR3 sequence (DNA): TGTGCCAGCAGTTTCGAACAGGGGGTAGGGCAGCCCCAGCATTTT. This sequence encodes CASSFEQGVGQPQHF.

This clone was seen a single time. J is TRBJ2-3 and V is TRBV7-6, with D maybe TRBD1 (6 bases). With 1 base removed from V and 5 bases from J, the gap between germline ends came to 13 bases. This CDR3 region has 15 residues. Germline V gene data show CDR1 as SGHVS and CDR2 as FNYEAQ. CDR3 sequence reads: CASSLGGPLRDTQYF. The CDR3 nucleotides read TGTGCCAGCAGCTTAGGGGGGCCTCTGAGAGATACGCAGTATTTT.

This clone was recorded a few times. The chain joins TRBV7-3 to TRBJ1-4; TRBD1 matches 7 bases. After removal of 1 base from V and 4 bases from J, the junction contained 6 bases not matched to a gene. Germline CDR1 SGHTA, CDR2 FQGTGA. There are 16 residues in the CDR3. The CDR3 DNA sequence: TGTGCCAGCAGCTTAAAAGGGACAGAGATTAATGAAAAACTGTTTTTT. It translates to CASSLKGTEINEKLFF.

The sample holds one count of this clone. The chain combines TRBV30 with TRBJ1-1; possible D gene TRBD1, 6 bases. The V and J ends lost 0 bases and 0 bases respectively, with 14 bases between them. Germline V gene data show CDR1 as GTSNPN and CDR2 as SVGIG (reference sequence). This CDR3 region has 16 residues. In nucleotides, the CDR3 is TGTGCCTGGAGTGTAAGGACAGCAAGGATGAACACTGAAGCTTTCTTT. Translating gives CAWSVRTARMNTEAFF.

This chain uses TRBV6-5 with TRBJ1-5; TRBD1 matches 7 bases. The CDR3 loop spans 14 amino acids. CDR1 is MNHEY, CDR2 SVGAGI, per germline. The J segment lost 6 bases and the V segment lost 2 bases, leaving 4 bases of the junction unmatched. Here the CDR3 reads CASSYRQGGQPQHF. As DNA, the CDR3 is TGTGCCAGCAGTTACCGACAGGGAGGTCAGCCCCAGCATTTT.